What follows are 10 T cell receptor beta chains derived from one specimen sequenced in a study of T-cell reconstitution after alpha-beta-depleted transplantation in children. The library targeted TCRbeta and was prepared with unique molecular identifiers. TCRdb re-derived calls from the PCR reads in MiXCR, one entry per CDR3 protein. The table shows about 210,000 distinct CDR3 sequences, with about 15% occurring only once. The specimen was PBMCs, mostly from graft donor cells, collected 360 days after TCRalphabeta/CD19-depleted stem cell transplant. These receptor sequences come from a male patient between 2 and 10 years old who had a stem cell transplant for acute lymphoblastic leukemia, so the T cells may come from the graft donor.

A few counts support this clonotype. The DNA for the CDR3 is TGTGCCAGCAGCTTACGTCAGGGGACCAACAATGAGCAGTTCTTC. Its translation: CASSLRQGTNNEQFF. V and J are TRBV7-8 and TRBJ2-1, with D possibly TRBD1 on 6 matching bases. This CDR3 has 15 residues. The V gene's germline CDR1 is SGHVS and CDR2 FQNEAQ. The ends were cut back, 2 bases at V and 5 bases at J, with 13 bases in the middle.

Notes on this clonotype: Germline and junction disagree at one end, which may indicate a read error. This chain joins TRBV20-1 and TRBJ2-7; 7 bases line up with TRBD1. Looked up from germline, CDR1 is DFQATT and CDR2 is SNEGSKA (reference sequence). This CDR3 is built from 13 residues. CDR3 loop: CSARTGIPYELYF. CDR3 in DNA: TGCAGTGCTAGGACAGGGATTCCCTACGAGCTGTACTTC.

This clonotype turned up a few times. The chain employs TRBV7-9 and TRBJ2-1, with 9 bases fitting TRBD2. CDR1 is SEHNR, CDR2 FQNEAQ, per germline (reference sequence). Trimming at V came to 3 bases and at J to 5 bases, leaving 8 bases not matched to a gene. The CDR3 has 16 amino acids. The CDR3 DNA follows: TGTGCCAGCAGCTTCTTACCAGGGACTAGCCACAATGAGCAGTTCTTC. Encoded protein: CASSFLPGTSHNEQFF.

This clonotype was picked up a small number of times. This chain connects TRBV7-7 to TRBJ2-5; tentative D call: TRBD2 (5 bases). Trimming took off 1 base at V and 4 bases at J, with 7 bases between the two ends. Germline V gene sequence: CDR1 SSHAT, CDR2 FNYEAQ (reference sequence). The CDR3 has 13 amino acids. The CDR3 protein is CASSLGRGETQYF. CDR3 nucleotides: TGTGCCAGCAGCTTAGGCCGGGGAGAGACCCAGTACTTC.

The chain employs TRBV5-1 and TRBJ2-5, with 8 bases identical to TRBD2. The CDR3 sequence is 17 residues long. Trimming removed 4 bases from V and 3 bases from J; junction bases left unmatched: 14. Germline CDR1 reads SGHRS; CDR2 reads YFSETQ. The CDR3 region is CASSMLGLAPGEETQYF. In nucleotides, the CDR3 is TGCGCCAGCAGCATGCTCGGACTAGCACCCGGGGAAGAGACCCAGTACTTC.

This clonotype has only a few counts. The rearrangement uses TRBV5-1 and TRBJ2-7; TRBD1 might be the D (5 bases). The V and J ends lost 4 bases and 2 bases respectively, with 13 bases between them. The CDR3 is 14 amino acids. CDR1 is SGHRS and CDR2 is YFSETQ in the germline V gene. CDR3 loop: CASSGPGSPYEQYF. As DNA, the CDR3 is TGCGCCAGCAGCGGCCCAGGGTCTCCCTACGAGCAGTACTTC.

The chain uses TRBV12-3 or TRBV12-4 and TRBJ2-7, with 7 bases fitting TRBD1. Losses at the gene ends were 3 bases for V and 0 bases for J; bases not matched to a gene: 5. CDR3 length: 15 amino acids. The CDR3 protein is CASSLRGPRSYEQYF. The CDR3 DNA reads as TGTGCCAGCAGTTTGAGGGGGCCCCGCTCCTACGAGCAGTACTTC.

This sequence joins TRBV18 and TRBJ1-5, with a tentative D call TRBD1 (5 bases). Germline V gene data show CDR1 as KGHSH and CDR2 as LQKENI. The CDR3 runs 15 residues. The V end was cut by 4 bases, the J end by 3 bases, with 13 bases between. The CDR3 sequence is CASSRGGATNQPQHF. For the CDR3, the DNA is TGTGCCAGCTCACGAGGAGGGGCGACCAATCAGCCCCAGCATTTT.

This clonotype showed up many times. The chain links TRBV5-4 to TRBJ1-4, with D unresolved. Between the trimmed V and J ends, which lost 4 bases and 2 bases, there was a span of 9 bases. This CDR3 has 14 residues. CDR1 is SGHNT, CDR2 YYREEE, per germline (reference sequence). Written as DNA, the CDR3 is TGTGCCAGCAGCCAAGACACCACTAATGAAAAACTGTTTTTT. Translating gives CASSQDTTNEKLFF.

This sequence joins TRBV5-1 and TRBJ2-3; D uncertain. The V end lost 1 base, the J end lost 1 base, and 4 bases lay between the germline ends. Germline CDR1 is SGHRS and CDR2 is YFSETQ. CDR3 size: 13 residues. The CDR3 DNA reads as TGCGCCAGCAGCTTGTATGGCACAGATACGCAGTATTTT. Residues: CASSLYGTDTQYF.